What follows are 17 T cell receptor beta chains derived from one specimen sequenced in a study of beta chain features in type 1 diabetes. Study outcomes and limitations: Moderate yet significant TCRB CDR3 shortening was seen in Type 1 diabetes patients in all four CD4+ subsets.

Their recognized antigens are unknown. cDNA synthesis used the whole RNA isolate, giving expressed TCRB sequences. Produced via immunoSEQ multiplex PCR; TCRdb's table is partial and in-frame only. Among roughly 290,000 clones listed, 15% were seen once. The sample taken for sequencing was naive CD4+ T cells from blood. These receptors all come from a young man with type 1 diabetes.

The genes are TRBV6-5 and TRBJ2-7, with 8 bases matching TRBD1. CDR1 and CDR2 from the germline V gene are MNHEY and SVGAGI. The CDR3 length is 15 residues. V shed 2 bases, J shed 2 bases, and the junction held 5 bases outside the gene matches. CDR3 sequence (DNA): TGTGCCAGCAGTTACGCGGCGACAGGGGCCTACGAGCAGTACTTC. Encoded protein: CASSYAATGAYEQYF.

This clone has more than one count but fewer than ten. The chain is built from TRBV18 and TRBJ2-3; maybe TRBD2 (5 bases). Germline CDR1 reads KGHSH; CDR2 reads LQKENI. The length of the CDR3 is 14 residues. Trimming cost V 6 bases and J 5 bases, with 15 bases left between them. The CDR3 here is CASSRSGNEDTQYF. As DNA, the CDR3 is TGTGCCAGCTCCCGCTCGGGGAACGAAGATACGCAGTATTTT.

The chain has TRBV18 and TRBJ1-5; perhaps TRBD1 as D (6 bases). The CDR3 spans 15 residues. The ends were cut back, 5 bases at V and 4 bases at J, with 15 bases in the middle. Germline V CDR1 and CDR2: KGHSH, LQKENI. CDR3 loop: CASSTTQGGNQPQHF. The CDR3 DNA sequence: TGTGCCAGCTCAACTACACAGGGTGGGAATCAGCCCCAGCATTTT.

This rearrangement joins TRBV20-1 to TRBJ2-1, with 8 bases identical to TRBD2. CDR1 is DFQATT, CDR2 SNEGSKA, per germline (reference sequence). CDR3 length equals 11 residues. V shed 3 bases and J 14 bases; nucleotides not matched to a gene: 6. This CDR3 reads CSASVPGGEFF. CDR3 DNA: TGCAGTGCTAGCGTGCCCGGGGGGGAGTTCTTC.

This clone was seen a handful of times. This sequence joins TRBV25-1 and TRBJ2-7; D call uncertain. The CDR3 is made up of 14 amino acids. Trimming took off 2 bases at V and 6 bases at J, with 14 bases between the two ends. CDR1 is MGHDK, CDR2 SYGVNS, per germline. The CDR3 sequence: CASSETATSAEQYF. Here the CDR3 DNA reads TGTGCCAGCAGTGAAACAGCAACGTCGGCCGAGCAGTACTTC.

V is TRBV19 and J is TRBJ2-1; 8 nucleotides agree with TRBD2. From germline, CDR1 is LNHDA and CDR2 SQIVND (reference sequence). This CDR3 contains 14 residues. The V gene end was trimmed by 6 bases and the J gene end by 0 bases; junction bases not matched to a gene: 1. The CDR3 protein is CASRSGSSYNEQFF. The DNA of the CDR3 is TGTGCCAGTAGAAGCGGGAGCTCCTACAATGAGCAGTTCTTC.

J is TRBJ2-3 and V is TRBV5-1; no clear D. V lost 2 bases to trimming and J lost 2 bases, with 9 bases between them. CDR1 and CDR2 (germline): SGHRS, YFSETQ. CDR3 length equals 14 residues. CDR3: CASSFGQTTDTQYF. The DNA of the CDR3 is TGCGCCAGCAGCTTTGGGCAGACCACAGATACGCAGTATTTT.

The chain couples TRBV27 to TRBJ1-4, with D possibly being TRBD1 (5 bases). The germline V gene has CDR1 MNHEY and CDR2 SMNVEV (reference sequence). This CDR3 has 15 residues. Trimming shortened V by 1 base and J by 7 bases, and 13 bases separated the two germline ends. The CDR3 DNA reads TGTGCCAGCAGTTTATGGGACGGGGGAGTTGAAAAACTGTTTTTT. Its translation is CASSLWDGGVEKLFF.

This chain links TRBV10-3 with TRBJ2-1; 13 bases are shared with TRBD2. There are 18 residues in the CDR3. CDR1 is ENHRY and CDR2 is SYGVKD in the germline V gene. With V trimmed by 4 bases and J by 8 bases, 14 bases remained unmatched. The CDR3: CAISAGQGGTSGMDEQFF. DNA of the CDR3: TGTGCCATCAGTGCGGGACAGGGAGGGACTAGCGGGATGGATGAGCAGTTCTTC.

The rearrangement links TRBV6-5 to TRBJ2-1, with a tentative D call TRBD2 (5 bases). Per the germline V gene, CDR1 is MNHEY and CDR2 is SVGAGI. Trimming shortened V by 11 bases and J by 4 bases, and 15 bases separated the two germline ends. The CDR3 is 13 amino acids. CDR3 DNA: TGTGCCCCCAGGTTCGGACTTTACAATGAGCAGTTCTTC. Amino acids: CAPRFGLYNEQFF.

This clone was seen more than once but under ten times. The chain couples TRBV28 to TRBJ2-1; 7 bases are a match to TRBD1. CDR3 length equals 15 residues. J lost 0 bases, V lost 2 bases, and 1 base had no gene match. CDR1 MDHEN and CDR2 SYDVKM come from the germline V gene. CDR3 sequence reads: CASSLQGDSYNEQFF. DNA of the CDR3: TGTGCCAGCAGTTTACAGGGGGACTCCTACAATGAGCAGTTCTTC.

V is TRBV20-1 and J is TRBJ2-7; tentatively, D is TRBD2 (5 bases). The CDR3 sequence is 11 residues long. Trimming shortened V by 3 bases and J by 4 bases, and 7 bases separated the two germline ends. CDR1 is DFQATT and CDR2 is SNEGSKA in the germline V gene (reference sequence). This CDR3 reads CSASREYEQYF. The CDR3 nucleotides read TGCAGTGCTAGTAGGGAGTACGAGCAGTACTTC.

The gene calls are TRBV5-4 and TRBJ2-1; 13 bases align to TRBD2. The germline CDR1 and CDR2 sequences are SGHNT and YYREEE (reference sequence). With V trimmed by 4 bases and J by 8 bases, 6 bases remained unmatched. This CDR3 spans 15 amino acids. CDR3 in amino acids: CASSQTSGRAHEQFF. The CDR3, as DNA: TGTGCCAGCAGCCAAACTAGCGGGAGGGCACATGAGCAGTTCTTC.

This clone was observed a handful of times. The chain carries TRBV5-8 and TRBJ2-1; 12 bases are a match to TRBD2. V dropped 0 bases and J dropped 9; count of bases not matched to a gene: 16. The CDR3 covers 19 residues. Germline assignment: CDR1 SGHTS and CDR2 YDEGEE. The CDR3 DNA reads as TGTGCCAGCAGCTTGGCCTCTCGGACTAGCGGGGTCCCTTTTAGTGAGCAGTTCTTC. This translates into CASSLASRTSGVPFSEQFF.

V usage is TRBV7-2 and J usage is TRBJ2-5; 7 bases fit TRBD1. V trimming: 8 bases; J trimming: 3 bases; junction bases outside the gene matches: 9. Per germline, CDR1 SGHTA and CDR2 FQGNSA. This CDR3 is built from 14 residues. CDR3 in DNA: TGTGCCAGCCGCCGAACCACAGGGGAAGAGACCCAGTACTTC. Encoded protein: CASRRTTGEETQYF.

This clone has a handful of counts. CDR3 loop: CASSLRGPTYEQYF. As DNA, the CDR3 is TGCGCCAGCAGCTTGAGGGGTCCCACCTACGAGCAGTACTTC. This chain links TRBV5-1 with TRBJ2-7, with D tentatively TRBD1 (5 bases). The V gene lost 1 base and the J gene lost 2 bases, with 10 bases spanning the gap. From germline, CDR1 is SGHRS and CDR2 YFSETQ. The CDR3 consists of 14 residues.

V gene TRBV7-8 combines with J gene TRBJ1-5; D gene ambiguous. Germline CDR1 is SGHVS and CDR2 is FQNEAQ. V was cut by 2 bases and J by 3 bases, with 5 bases left in between. This CDR3 is built from 13 residues. CDR3 in DNA: TGTGCCAGCAGCTTACTACCCAATCAGCCCCAGCATTTT. Translated: CASSLLPNQPQHF.